This T cell receptor (beta chain) was observed in a study of shared clonotypes between healthy human individuals. Study outcomes and limitations: Larger richness was generally estimated for naive than memory subsets.

The length of the CDR3 is 13 residues. Germline-derived CDR1 and CDR2 are MRHNA and SNTAGT. The germline V and J ends were trimmed by 4 bases and 6 bases, with 10 bases remaining between them. It was into CD45RA+ naive and CD45RA-negative memory subsets that the CD4+ cells were split. Replicate sorted-subset PCRs were loaded with roughly 200 ng DNA, about 30,000 T cell genomes. Sequencing was performed with immunoSEQ multiplex PCR; in TCRdb, only in-frame clones are kept and a portion is missing. Here the sample spans 1.5 million to 1.9 million clones, approximately 98% being singletons. Concerning this clone itself: As yet, its antigen is unknown.

The sequencing sample was made of naive CD4+ T cells sorted from blood. The subset here: CD45RA+ positively selected. V gene TRBV6-4 combines with J gene TRBJ2-1; no firm D call. This receptor was identified in a man aged 30 to 39 in good health. DNA of the CDR3: TGTGCCAGCAGTGCCGGGCAGGCCAATGAGCAGTTCTTC. Protein sequence: CASSAGQANEQFF.